This TCR beta chain was documented in a study of radiotherapy plus CTLA-4 blockade in lung cancer. Study results and caveats: Blood TCR clones of tumor origin expanded after radiotherapy plus ipilimumab.

As for this clone: Its specificity is unknown.

Trimming took off 5 bases at V and 4 bases at J, with 14 bases between the two ends. CDR1 is SGHAT, CDR2 FQNNGV, per germline. The CDR3 contains 15 residues. Sequencing was performed with immunoSEQ multiplex PCR; in TCRdb, only in-frame clones are kept and a portion is missing. The sample yields tens of thousands of clones, roughly 80% seen once. The material sequenced was peripheral blood, taken from a patient treated with radiotherapy plus ipilimumab. This sequence originates from a human donor with non-small cell lung cancer who had a complete response to radiotherapy plus ipilimumab. This chain joins TRBV11-2 and TRBJ1-4; D remains unclear. Here the CDR3 reads CASSALRAGNEKLFF. Written as DNA, the CDR3 is TGTGCCAGCAGCGCTCTACGTGCGGGTAATGAAAAACTGTTTTTT.